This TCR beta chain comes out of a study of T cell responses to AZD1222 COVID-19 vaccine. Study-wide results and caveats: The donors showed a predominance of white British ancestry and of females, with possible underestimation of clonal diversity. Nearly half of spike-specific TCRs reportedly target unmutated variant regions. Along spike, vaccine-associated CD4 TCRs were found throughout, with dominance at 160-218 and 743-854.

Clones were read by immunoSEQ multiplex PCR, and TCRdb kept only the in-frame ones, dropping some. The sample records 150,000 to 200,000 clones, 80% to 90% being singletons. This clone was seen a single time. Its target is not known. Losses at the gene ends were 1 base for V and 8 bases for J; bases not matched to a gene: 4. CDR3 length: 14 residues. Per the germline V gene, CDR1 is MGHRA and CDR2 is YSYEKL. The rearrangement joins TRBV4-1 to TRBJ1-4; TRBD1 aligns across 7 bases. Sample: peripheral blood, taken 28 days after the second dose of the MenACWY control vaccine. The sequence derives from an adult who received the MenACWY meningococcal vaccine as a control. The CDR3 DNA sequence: TGCGCCAGCAGCCAAGCACAGGGGACGGAAAAACTGTTTTTT. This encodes CASSQAQGTEKLFF.